The 24 T cell receptor beta chains below come from one sample, sequenced in a study of PD-1 blockade in mismatch repair-deficient tumors. The protocol was immunoSEQ multiplex PCR, while the TCRdb copy is restricted to in-frame clones and leaves out a portion. Here the sample spans about 34,000 clones, more than 70% being singletons. This sample comprised PBMCs, obtained 6 weeks after starting pembrolizumab. These receptors were taken from an adult with mismatch repair-deficient cancer.

This clone came up a few times. The chain is built from TRBV6-1 and TRBJ1-6; 7 bases agree with TRBD1. V was clipped by 2 bases and J by 7 bases; unmatched bases: 14. Germline values: CDR1 MNHNS, CDR2 SASEGT. CDR3 size: 18 residues. CDR3 amino acids: CASSETGGAGGTNSPLHF. The CDR3 DNA reads as TGTGCCAGCAGTGAAACAGGAGGTGCAGGGGGAACGAATTCACCCCTCCACTTT.

The CDR3 DNA is TGCGCCAGCAGCATCTGGACAGGGGCCTACGAGCAGTACTTC. Amino acids: CASSIWTGAYEQYF. The V call is TRBV5-1, the J call TRBJ2-7; 9 nucleotides match TRBD1. V lost 4 bases to trimming and J lost 2 bases; unmatched junction nucleotides: 4. Germline V CDR1 and CDR2: SGHRS, YFSETQ. The CDR3 has 14 residues.

The J gene is TRBJ2-1, the V gene TRBV28; the match to TRBD2 covers 11 bases. CDR3 length: 16 amino acids. Germline trimming cut 5 bases from V and 7 bases from J; bases unmatched to any gene: 10. CDR1 and CDR2 from the germline V gene are MDHEN and SYDVKM. The CDR3 DNA sequence: TGTGCCAGCAGTCGTAGCGGGAGGGCCTTTGGTAATGAGCAGTTCTTC. Translated, it gives CASSRSGRAFGNEQFF.

The rearrangement joins TRBV6-5 to TRBJ2-7; 8 bases map to TRBD1. From germline, CDR1 is MNHEY and CDR2 SVGAGI. Trimming cost V 0 bases and J 2 bases; bases outside gene matches: 6. This CDR3 region has 16 residues. The CDR3: CASSYSLTGDTYEQYF. The CDR3 DNA sequence: TGTGCCAGCAGTTACTCCCTGACAGGGGATACCTACGAGCAGTACTTC.

The CDR3 DNA reads TGTGCCAGCAGACATGGGCGAGGGGGTACGGGAGATACGCAGTATTTT. This translates into CASRHGRGGTGDTQYF. This rearrangement joins TRBV7-9 to TRBJ2-3; tentative D call: TRBD1 (6 bases). V lost 6 bases and J lost 5, with 21 bases in between. Germline-derived CDR1 and CDR2 are SEHNR and FQNEAQ (reference sequence). This CDR3 has 16 amino acids.

The CDR3 coding sequence is TGTGCCAGCAGCTTTCAGTTAAACACTGAAGCTTTCTTT. Its translation: CASSFQLNTEAFF. This chain joins TRBV7-6 and TRBJ1-1, with D unclear. V was trimmed by 3 bases and J by 2 bases, leaving 7 bases between them. This CDR3 contains 13 residues. Germline V gene lookup returns CDR1 SGHVS and CDR2 FNYEAQ.

The rearrangement joins TRBV28 to TRBJ2-1, with 9 positions matching TRBD2. CDR3 length: 14 residues. Germline CDR1 MDHEN, CDR2 SYDVKM. Trimming took 7 bases from V and 10 from J; bases not matched to a gene: 11. CDR3 in DNA: TGTGCCAGCACGTACCCGGGACTAGCATCCGAGCAGTTCTTC. Translation: CASTYPGLASEQFF.

The chain is built from TRBV11-2 and TRBJ2-7; 7 bases line up with TRBD2. The CDR3 runs to 17 residues. Germline CDR1 and CDR2: SGHAT and FQNNGV. Trimming took 1 base from V and 3 from J; bases not matched to a gene: 12. The CDR3 sequence: CASSLAASSGPIYEQYF. In DNA, the CDR3 is TGTGCCAGCAGCTTAGCAGCCTCTAGCGGACCTATCTACGAGCAGTACTTC. Using reference TRBV11-2 and TRBJ2-7 for the parts outside the CDR3, the full variable domain is EAGVAQSPRYKIIEKRQSVAFWCNPISGHATLYWYQQILGQGPKLLIQFQNNGVVDDSQLPKDRFSAERLKGVDSTLKIQPAKLEDSAVYLCASSLAASSGPIYEQYFGPGTRLTVT.

This clone has a single count. V is TRBV15 and J is TRBJ1-1, with a weak D call TRBD1 (6 bases). CDR1 is LNHNV and CDR2 is YYDKDF in the germline V gene (reference sequence). The CDR3 loop spans 15 amino acids. V lost 0 bases, J lost 1 base, and 9 bases lay in between. CDR3 sequence: CATSRDWTANTEAFF. The CDR3 region has the DNA TGTGCCACCAGCAGAGACTGGACAGCGAACACTGAAGCTTTCTTT.

The gene calls are TRBV16 and TRBJ1-3; a possible D gene is TRBD1 (6 bases). V dropped 1 base and J dropped 1 base, with 11 bases sitting between them. The V gene's germline CDR1 is KGHSY and CDR2 FQNENV. The CDR3 runs to 16 residues. This CDR3 reads CASSQYREGSGNTIYF. CDR3 nucleotides: TGTGCCAGCAGCCAATACAGGGAAGGTTCTGGAAACACCATATATTTT.

V gene TRBV28 combines with J gene TRBJ2-7; TRBD1 is a possible D gene (5 bases). Trimming pared 6 bases from V and 2 bases from J, leaving 8 bases between. Germline V lookup: CDR1 MDHEN, CDR2 SYDVKM. This CDR3 spans 12 amino acids. CDR3 sequence: CASRTAPYEQYF. CDR3 nucleotides: TGTGCCAGCAGGACAGCCCCCTACGAGCAGTACTTC.

CDR3 residues: CASNQYGGLAEQYF. DNA of the CDR3: TGTGCCAGCAACCAATACGGGGGTTTGGCCGAGCAGTACTTC. The chain links TRBV11-3 to TRBJ2-7; D is perhaps TRBD2 (6 bases). The V and J ends lost 7 bases and 6 bases respectively, with 19 bases between them. Germline CDR1 and CDR2: SGHNT and YENEEA. The CDR3 is 14 amino acids.

The V call is TRBV7-3, the J call TRBJ2-1; 9 positions agree with TRBD2. With 3 bases clipped from V and 6 bases from J, the junction kept 3 bases outside the gene matches. The germline V gene has CDR1 SGHTA and CDR2 FQGTGA. This CDR3 region has 14 residues. As DNA, the CDR3 is TGTGCCAGCAGCTTTAGCGGGAGAGGCAATGAGCAGTTCTTC. It codes for CASSFSGRGNEQFF.

The chain joins TRBV10-3 to TRBJ2-7, with 11 positions matching TRBD2. V trimming: 6 bases; J trimming: 2 bases; junction bases outside the gene matches: 9. The CDR3 is made up of 16 amino acids. Germline V gene sequence: CDR1 ENHRY, CDR2 SYGVKD. The CDR3 bases are TGTGCCATCAGCGTCGGGGCTAGCGGGGGGACCTACGAGCAGTACTTC. Protein product: CAISVGASGGTYEQYF.

About this clone itself: A junction boundary mismatches the germline segment, possibly from a read error. The chain couples TRBV30 to TRBJ1-4; maybe TRBD1 (6 bases). The germline V gene encodes CDR1 GTSNPN and CDR2 SVGIG (reference sequence). The CDR3 covers 14 residues. The CDR3, as DNA: TGTGCCTGGAGTGTCCCAGGGGACCTAGGAAAAACTGTTTTT. Its protein product is CAWSVPGDLGKTVF.

This clone has just one count. The rearrangement joins TRBV6-6 to TRBJ2-7; 10 nucleotides line up with TRBD2. The length of the CDR3 is 14 residues. The germline V gene has CDR1 MNHNY and CDR2 SVGAGI (reference sequence). The V gene end was trimmed by 6 bases and the J gene end by 0 bases; junction bases not matched to a gene: 2. The CDR3, as DNA: TGTGCCAGCAGACCTAGCGGGAGCTCCTACGAGCAGTACTTC. Residues: CASRPSGSSYEQYF.

This clone has more than one count but fewer than ten. This chain joins TRBV6-1 and TRBJ2-7; D remains ambiguous. The germline CDR1 and CDR2 sequences are MNHNS and SASEGT. V dropped 2 bases and J dropped 3 bases, with 8 bases sitting between them. This CDR3 is 13 amino acids long. The CDR3, as DNA: TGTGCCAGCAGTGAATACACAGTCTACGAGCAGTACTTC. Its protein is CASSEYTVYEQYF.

The chain is built from TRBV9 and TRBJ1-5; 7 bases are a match to TRBD1. Germline CDR1 and CDR2: SGDLS and YYNGEE. This CDR3 is built from 15 residues. V lost 4 bases to trimming and J lost 6 bases; unmatched junction nucleotides: 10. The CDR3 DNA sequence: TGTGCCAGCAGCACCGGGACAGAAAGAGGTCAGCCCCAGCATTTT. Translation gives CASSTGTERGQPQHF.

In its sample, this clone was seen a few times. This rearrangement joins TRBV2 to TRBJ2-7; D might be TRBD1 or TRBD2, each matching 9 bases. The CDR3 is 20 residues long. V lost 8 bases and J 3 bases, leaving 35 bases between the germline ends. Germline V CDR1 and CDR2: SNHLY, FYNNEI. The CDR3: CASVPIEGQGGKRGVYEQYF. The CDR3 DNA reads as TGTGCCAGCGTGCCCATTGAGGGACAGGGTGGTAAGCGGGGGGTCTACGAGCAGTACTTC. Combining the CDR3 with reference TRBV2 and TRBJ2-7 gives the whole variable domain EPEVTQTPSHQVTQMGQEVILRCVPISNHLYFYWYRQILGQKVEFLVSFYNNEISEKSEIFDDQFSVERPDGSNFTLKIRSTKLEDSAMYFCASVPIEGQGGKRGVYEQYFGPGTRLTVT.

The chain's CDR3 is CAWSLLAGGGSTDTQYF. In DNA form, the CDR3 reads TGTGCCTGGAGCCTCCTAGCGGGAGGAGGAAGCACAGATACGCAGTATTTT. The chain employs TRBV30 and TRBJ2-3; 11 bases fit TRBD2. V trimming: 3 bases; J trimming: 0 bases; junction bases outside the gene matches: 8. Germline CDR1 reads GTSNPN; CDR2 reads SVGIG (reference sequence). This CDR3 has 17 amino acids.

The chain employs TRBV7-2 and TRBJ1-5; D perhaps matches TRBD1 (5 bases). Germline CDR1 SGHTA, CDR2 FQGNSA. The V and J ends lost 3 bases and 1 base respectively, with 10 bases between them. The CDR3 has 15 residues. This CDR3 reads CASSFGRGSNQPQHF. The CDR3 region has the DNA TGTGCCAGCAGCTTCGGGCGGGGCAGCAATCAGCCCCAGCATTTT.

The chain combines TRBV5-1 with TRBJ1-2; possibly TRBD1 for D (6 bases). Trimming took off 3 bases at V and 6 bases at J, with 24 bases between the two ends. The CDR3 is made up of 17 amino acids. Germline V gene data show CDR1 as SGHRS and CDR2 as YFSETQ. The CDR3 loop is CASSYWGSGTRVDGYTF. The CDR3 nucleotides read TGCGCCAGCAGCTATTGGGGGTCCGGGACACGGGTAGATGGCTACACCTTC.

This chain links TRBV6-6 with TRBJ1-1, with D perhaps TRBD1 (5 bases). The CDR3 consists of 13 residues. The V and J ends lost 7 bases and 5 bases respectively, with 14 bases between them. Germline V gene lookup returns CDR1 MNHNY and CDR2 SVGAGI (reference sequence). DNA for the CDR3: TGTGCCAGCATGACGGGGGGGGAGACTGAAGCTTTCTTT. Protein sequence: CASMTGGETEAFF.

This clone was detected a few times. The chain carries TRBV7-8 and TRBJ1-1; D is unclear. V lost 6 bases and J 3 bases, leaving 11 bases between the germline ends. CDR3 size: 13 residues. In germline, CDR1 is SGHVS, CDR2 FQNEAQ. The CDR3 DNA follows: TGTGCCAGCAGTCTAGTGGTGGACACTGAAGCTTTCTTT. Protein sequence: CASSLVVDTEAFF.